This TCR beta chain was recovered during a study of OX40 agonist ivuxolimab in advanced cancers. Study-level background: Patients received ivuxolimab, an intravenous treatment, every 2 weeks at 0.01 to 10 mg/kg.

Trimming took 4 bases from V and 6 from J; bases not matched to a gene: 9. Germline CDR1 is MNHNY and CDR2 is SVGAGI (reference sequence). The CDR3 runs to 15 residues. Blood was sampled at baseline, cycle 4 day 1, and cycle 7 day 1. Sequencing used immunoSEQ multiplex PCR; TCRdb keeps in-frame clones, though not all of them. The sample contains 70,000 or so clones, about nine tenths of which appear only once. The TCR was taken from an adult with an advanced solid tumor such as melanoma, head and neck, liver or kidney cancer. This rearrangement joins TRBV6-6 to TRBJ1-5; TRBD1 aligns across 7 bases. The sequenced sample was CD4+ or CD8+ T cells sorted from blood, obtained in a trial of the OX40 agonist ivuxolimab. CDR3 residues: CASSLQAQGIQPQHF. CDR3 nucleotides: TGTGCCAGCAGTTTACAGGCACAGGGGATTCAGCCCCAGCATTTT.